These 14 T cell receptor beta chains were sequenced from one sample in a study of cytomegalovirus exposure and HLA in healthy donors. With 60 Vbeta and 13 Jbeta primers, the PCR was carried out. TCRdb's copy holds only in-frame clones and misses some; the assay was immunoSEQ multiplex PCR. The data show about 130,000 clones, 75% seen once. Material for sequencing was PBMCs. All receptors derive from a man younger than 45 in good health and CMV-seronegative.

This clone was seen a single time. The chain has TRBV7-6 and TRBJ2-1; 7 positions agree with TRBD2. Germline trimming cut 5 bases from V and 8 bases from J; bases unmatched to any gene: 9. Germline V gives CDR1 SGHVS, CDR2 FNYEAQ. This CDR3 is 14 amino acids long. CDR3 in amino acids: CASSPQAGRDEQFF. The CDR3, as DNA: TGTGCCAGCAGCCCTCAAGCGGGAAGGGATGAGCAGTTCTTC. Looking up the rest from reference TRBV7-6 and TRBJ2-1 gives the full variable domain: GAGVSQSPRYKVTKRGQDVALRCDPISGHVSLYWYRQALGQGPEFLTYFNYEAQQDKSGLPNDRFSAERPEGSISTLTIQRTEQRDSAMYRCASSPQAGRDEQFFGPGTRLTVL.

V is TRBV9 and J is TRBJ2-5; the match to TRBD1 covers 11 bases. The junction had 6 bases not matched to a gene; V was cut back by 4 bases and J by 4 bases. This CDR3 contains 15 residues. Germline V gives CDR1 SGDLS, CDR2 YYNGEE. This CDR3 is CASSPGTGGTETQYF. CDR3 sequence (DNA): TGTGCCAGCAGCCCCGGGACAGGGGGTACAGAGACCCAGTACTTC.

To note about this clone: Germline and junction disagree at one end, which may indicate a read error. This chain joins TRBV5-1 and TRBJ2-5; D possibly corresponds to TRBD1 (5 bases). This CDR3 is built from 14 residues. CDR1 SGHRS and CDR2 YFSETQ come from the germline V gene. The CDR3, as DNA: TGCGCCAGCAGCTTACAGGATCAACAAGGGACCCAGTACTTC. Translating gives CASSLQDQQGTQYF.

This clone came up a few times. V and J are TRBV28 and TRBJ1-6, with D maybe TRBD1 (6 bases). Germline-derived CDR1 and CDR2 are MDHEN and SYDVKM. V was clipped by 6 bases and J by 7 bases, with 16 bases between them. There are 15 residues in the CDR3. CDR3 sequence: CASSPTGVLNSPLHF. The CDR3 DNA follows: TGTGCCAGCAGCCCGACAGGCGTTCTGAATTCACCCCTCCACTTT.

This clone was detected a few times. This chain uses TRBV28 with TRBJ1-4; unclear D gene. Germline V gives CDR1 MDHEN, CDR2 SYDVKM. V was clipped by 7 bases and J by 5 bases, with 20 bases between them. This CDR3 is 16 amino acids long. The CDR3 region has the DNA TGTGCCAGCAAAATCCGGCCAGGACTGAGAAATGAAAAACTGTTTTTT. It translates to CASKIRPGLRNEKLFF.

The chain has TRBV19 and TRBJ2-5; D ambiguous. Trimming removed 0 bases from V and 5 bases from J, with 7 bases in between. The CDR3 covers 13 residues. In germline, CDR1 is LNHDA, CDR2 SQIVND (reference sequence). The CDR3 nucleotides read TGTGCCAGTAGTATAGACGGTGAGGAGACCCAGTACTTC. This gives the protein CASSIDGEETQYF.

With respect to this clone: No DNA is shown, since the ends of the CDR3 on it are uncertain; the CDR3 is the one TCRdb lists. CDR3 protein: CASSPSDRLMKNCFF. J is TRBJ1-4 and V is TRBV18; TRBD1 was called by the table and not checked on the DNA. Counting both end residues, the CDR3 totals 15 amino acids. Looked up from germline, CDR1 is KGHSH and CDR2 is LQKENI.

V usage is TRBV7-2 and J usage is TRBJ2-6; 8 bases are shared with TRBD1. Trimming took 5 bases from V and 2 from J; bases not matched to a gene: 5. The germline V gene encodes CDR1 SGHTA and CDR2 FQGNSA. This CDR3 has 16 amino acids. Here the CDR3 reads CASSLDRGTGANVLTF. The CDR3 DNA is TGTGCCAGCAGCCTCGACAGGGGAACTGGGGCCAACGTCCTGACTTTC.

In nucleotides, the CDR3 is TGTGCCAGTAGTGGGGCCCTCTGGGGCTACACCTTC. As protein: CASSGALWGYTF. This chain uses TRBV19 with TRBJ1-2, with TRBD1 as a possible D gene (5 bases). V was pared by 5 bases and J by 8 bases, with 12 bases between. The CDR3 has 12 residues. The germline V gene encodes CDR1 LNHDA and CDR2 SQIVND (reference sequence).

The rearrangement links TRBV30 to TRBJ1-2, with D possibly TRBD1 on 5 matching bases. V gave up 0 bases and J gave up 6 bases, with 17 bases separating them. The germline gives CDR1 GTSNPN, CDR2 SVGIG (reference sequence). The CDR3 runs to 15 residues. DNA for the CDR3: TGTGCCTGGAGTGTAACCGCGACAGCAATGAATGGCTACACCTTC. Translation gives CAWSVTATAMNGYTF.

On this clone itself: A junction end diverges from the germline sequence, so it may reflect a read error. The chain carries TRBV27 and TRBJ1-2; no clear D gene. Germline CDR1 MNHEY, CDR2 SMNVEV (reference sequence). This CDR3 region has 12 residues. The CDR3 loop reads CASSLLRPACAF. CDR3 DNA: TGTGCCAGCAGTTTACTCAGGCCCGCCTGCGCCTTC.

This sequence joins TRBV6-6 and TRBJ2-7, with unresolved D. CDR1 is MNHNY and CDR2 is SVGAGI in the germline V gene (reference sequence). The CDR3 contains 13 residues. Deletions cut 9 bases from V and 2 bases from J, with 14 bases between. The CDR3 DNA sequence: TGTGCCAGTACAGAGAGCAAGGCCTACGAGCAGTACTTC. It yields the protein CASTESKAYEQYF.

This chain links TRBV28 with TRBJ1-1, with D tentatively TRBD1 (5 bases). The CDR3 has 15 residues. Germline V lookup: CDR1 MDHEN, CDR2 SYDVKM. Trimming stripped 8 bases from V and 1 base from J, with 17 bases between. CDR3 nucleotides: TGTGCCAGCGATACCGGGGGGGGAGCGAACACTGAAGCTTTCTTT. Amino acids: CASDTGGGANTEAFF.

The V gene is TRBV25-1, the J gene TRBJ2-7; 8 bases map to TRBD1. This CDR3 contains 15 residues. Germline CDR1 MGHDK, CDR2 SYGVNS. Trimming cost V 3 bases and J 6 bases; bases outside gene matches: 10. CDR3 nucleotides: TGTGCCAGCAGTGAGGGACAGGCTCTCTGGGGCGAGCAGTACTTC. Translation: CASSEGQALWGEQYF.